Given below is one TCR beta chain in context. Its antigen specificity is not known. A read error may produce the germline difference seen at one junction end. Donors were 30 to 45 systemically healthy Caucasian individuals from Russia aged about 6 to 100 years. Approximately 10 milliliters of peripheral blood were collected from each donor into EDTA-treated Vacutainer tubes. Ficoll-Paque density-gradient centrifugation was used to isolate PBMCs, with at least 7 million per sample. Total RNA, at least 6 micrograms per sample, was extracted from PBMCs with Trizol reagent. For every donor, flow cytometry on a PBMC aliquot measured the percentage of naive CD45RAhigh/CD27high T cells. Receptors were amplified or captured by 5' RACE. The run used an Illumina HiSeq 2500. A second PCR of 7 to 11 cycles was performed with a sample-barcoded 5' primer and a J-beta primer mix. A unique molecular identifier was introduced onto each TCR beta cDNA molecule by a template-switch 5' adaptor carrying 12 random nucleotides. Each sample yielded at least 3 million CDR3-containing paired-end reads. All of the RNA was converted into first-strand cDNA using the Mint cDNA synthesis kit, with a TRBC-specific oligonucleotide serving as the primer. After uracil-DNA glycosylase treatment, a first 18-cycle PCR used universal primers M1SS and BC2_uni_R on all cDNA. Under the source paper's analysis protocol: Normalization of each sample was performed by random selection of 1 million high-quality reads, each carrying a distinct molecular identifier. Reads sharing molecular identifiers were discarded rather than binned into consensus sequences. MiTCR, run with a Q25 quality threshold and the strictest error-elimination algorithm, handled CDR3 identification, clonotype clustering and error correction. A nonparametric unseen species model with Euler transformation was used to estimate a lower bound on total TCR beta diversity. TCRdb reran the public reads through fastp at Q25 and MiXCR, keeping productive beta chains. Every CDR3 protein is listed once, alongside the most common genes and DNA of its rows. The V and J calls follow TCRdb's processing rather than the paper's. The sample table records 1.5 million to 2 million distinct CDR3 sequences; about 28% of these occur just once. Roughly 8% of the sample is held by the ten biggest clonotypes.

These data are taken from a study of blood T cells in healthy people across ages (dated by TCRdb to between 2015 and 2017). Broadly, across the study: Template switching captured roughly one uniquely barcoded TCR beta cDNA molecule per two T cells in model experiments. Using deep sequencing normalized with unique cDNA molecular identifiers, the study measured how TCR beta repertoire diversity changes with age. The donors were divided into four age groups: young (average roughly 15 years), middle-aged (about 40), aged (62) and long-lived (around 87). To avoid experimental bias, donors of different ages were randomly spread across the sequencing lanes. Using the same blood draw, the study looked at two additional independent replicas of 1 million unique cDNA reads for two donors, one aged 18 to 29 and the other aged 80 or older.

CDR1 and CDR2 are drawn from the germline V gene (reference sequence): DFQATT, SNEGSKA. From cysteine to phenylalanine, the CDR3 is 19 amino acids long. Left in the record is the CDR3 DNA by itself, 57 bases read in frame from the first base. Points the paper makes about the study in general: As age increased, observed TCR beta diversity per million T cells dropped in a roughly linear way, and a significant reduction was already evident by age roughly 40. A strong correlation was found between observed TCR beta diversity and the percentage of naive T cells measured by flow cytometry. Bulk unsorted PBMC profiling prevented conclusive comparison of naive and antigen-experienced compartments. Donor CMV infection status was unknown, potentially confounding age-related changes in expanded clonotypes. The long-lived group showed more naive CD4+ T cells, fewer expanded clones and increased TCR diversity than the aged group, suggesting age selection. Estimates of total diversity based on one million sequenced T cells were considered lower bounds and underestimates.

This chain joins TRBV20-1 to TRBJ2-1; 8 central nucleotides agree with TRBD2. The sequencing sample was made of blood. This TCR derives from a woman aged 25-40 years in good health. CDR3 loop: CGATGHLIAGRYSYNEQFF. The nucleotide sequence is given as TGCGGTGCTACGGGACACCTGATAGCGGGACGGTACTCCTACAATGAGCAGTTCTTC.